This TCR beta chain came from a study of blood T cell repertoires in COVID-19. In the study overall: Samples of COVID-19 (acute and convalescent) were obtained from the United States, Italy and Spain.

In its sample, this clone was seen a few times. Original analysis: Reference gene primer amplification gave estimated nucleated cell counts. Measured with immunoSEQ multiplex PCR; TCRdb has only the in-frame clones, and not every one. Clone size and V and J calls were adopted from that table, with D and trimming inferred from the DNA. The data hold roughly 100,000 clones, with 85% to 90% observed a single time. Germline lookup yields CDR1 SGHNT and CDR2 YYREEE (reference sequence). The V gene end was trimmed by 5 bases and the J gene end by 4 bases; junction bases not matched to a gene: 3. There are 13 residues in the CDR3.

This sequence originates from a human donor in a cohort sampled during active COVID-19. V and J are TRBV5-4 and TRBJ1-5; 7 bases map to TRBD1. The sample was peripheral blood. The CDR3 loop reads CASSWGQNQPQHF. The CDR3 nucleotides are TGTGCCAGCAGTTGGGGACAGAATCAGCCCCAGCATTTT.